This T cell receptor (beta chain) was observed in a study of shared clonotypes between healthy human individuals. Each cell subset's genomic DNA was divided evenly among several immunoSEQ plates. In the authors' methods: ImmunoSEQ supplied junction-only sequences lacking quality scores, so filtering was different. Produced via immunoSEQ multiplex PCR; TCRdb's table is partial and in-frame only. V, J and clone size were drawn from that table, and D and trimming were deduced from the DNA. The repertoire holds a few million clones, with roughly 92% as singletons. The CDR3 totals 13 residues. With 5 bases clipped from V and 15 bases from J, the junction kept 12 bases outside the gene matches. Per the germline V gene, CDR1 is MNHEY and CDR2 is SMNVEV (reference sequence).

The V call is TRBV27, the J call TRBJ2-1; 8 nucleotides line up with TRBD1. The sequenced sample was naive CD4+ T cells from PBMCs. Subset noted: CD45RA+ positively selected. The sequence derives from a man in his late teens or twenties in good health. Some clones in this sample may be carry-over from other donors' samples. Written as DNA, the CDR3 is TGTGCCAGCAGTCCATCCCGGGGACAGGCTCTGTTCTTC. Its protein is CASSPSRGQALFF.